The present TCR beta chain was sequenced within a study of CD8+ T cells in alopecia areata. Extraction and reverse transcription of RNA yielded cDNA as the sequencing template. The table came from immunoSEQ multiplex PCR; TCRdb's copy has only in-frame clones and leaves some out. The data show around 200,000 clones, around half seen once. The treatment: oral pan-JAK inhibitor, 5-10 mg twice daily. The CDR3 length is 12 residues. The V and J ends lost 5 bases and 6 bases, in that order; junction bases with no gene match: 3. Germline-derived CDR1 and CDR2 are GTSNPN and SVGIG (reference sequence). The chain uses TRBV30 and TRBJ1-1; TRBD1 matches 10 bases. The material sequenced was CD8+ T cells sorted from blood, taken at week 24, from a patient treated with tofacitinib. This clonotype was obtained from a human donor with alopecia areata. The CDR3 region is CAWGDRGAEAFF. As DNA, the CDR3 is TGTGCCTGGGGGGACAGGGGAGCTGAAGCTTTCTTT.